This TCR beta chain was identified in a study of vaccination and CD4 T cells after COVID-19. Study context: Overlapping spike peptides from SARS-CoV-2, HCoV-NL63, HCoV-OC43 and HCoV-229E served to stimulate the cells.

Sample treatment: roughly nine-day PBMC culture with coronavirus spike peptide pools or control peptides (ViraFEST assay). Germline CDR1 and CDR2: DFQATT and SNEGSKA (reference sequence). Trimming cost V 1 base and J 8 bases; bases outside gene matches: 16. The CDR3 spans 17 residues. By its share, this clonotype is medium-sized. Its antigen is still unknown. The Oncomine TCR Beta short-read assay generated sequence data from the DNA of cultured CD4+ T cells. DNA came from CD4+ T cells after culture. MiXCR was run by TCRdb on the PCR reads, yielding one entry per CDR3 protein. The sample comprises 18,000 or so distinct CDR3 sequences, roughly 51% of which are singletons, and roughly 7% rests with the top ten.

The source was CD4+ T cells from blood, cultured in vitro, collected before SARS-CoV-2 vaccination. The clonotype originates from a human donor who had recovered from COVID-19. V usage is TRBV20-1 and J usage is TRBJ2-1, with 8 bases fitting TRBD2. The CDR3 sequence is CSARVGLAGSSRDEQFF. For the CDR3, the DNA is TGCAGTGCTAGAGTAGGCCTAGCGGGTTCCTCGCGCGATGAGCAGTTCTTC.